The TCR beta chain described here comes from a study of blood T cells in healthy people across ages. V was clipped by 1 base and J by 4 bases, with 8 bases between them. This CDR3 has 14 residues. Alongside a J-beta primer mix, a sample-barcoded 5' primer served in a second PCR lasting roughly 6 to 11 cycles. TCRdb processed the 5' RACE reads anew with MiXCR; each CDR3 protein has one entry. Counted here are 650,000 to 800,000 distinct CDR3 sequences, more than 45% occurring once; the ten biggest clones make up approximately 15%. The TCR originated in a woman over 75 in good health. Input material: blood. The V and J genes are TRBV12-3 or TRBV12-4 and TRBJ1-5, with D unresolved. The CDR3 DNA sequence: TGTGCCAGCAGTTTAGGGGTACAAAATCAGCCCCAGCATTTT. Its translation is CASSLGVQNQPQHF.